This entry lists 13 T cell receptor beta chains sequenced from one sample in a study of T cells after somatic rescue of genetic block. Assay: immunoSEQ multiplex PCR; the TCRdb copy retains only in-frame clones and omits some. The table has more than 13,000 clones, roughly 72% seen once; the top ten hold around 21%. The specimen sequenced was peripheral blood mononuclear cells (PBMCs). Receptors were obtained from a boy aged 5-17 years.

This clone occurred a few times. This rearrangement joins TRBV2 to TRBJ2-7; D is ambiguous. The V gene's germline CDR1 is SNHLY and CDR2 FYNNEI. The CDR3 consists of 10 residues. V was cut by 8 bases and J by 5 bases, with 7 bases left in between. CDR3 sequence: CASYLDEQYF. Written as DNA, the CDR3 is TGTGCCAGCTATCTGGACGAGCAGTACTTC. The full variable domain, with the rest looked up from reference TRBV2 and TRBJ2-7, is EPEVTQTPSHQVTQMGQEVILRCVPISNHLYFYWYRQILGQKVEFLVSFYNNEISEKSEIFDDQFSVERPDGSNFTLKIRSTKLEDSAMYFCASYLDEQYFGPGTRLTVT.

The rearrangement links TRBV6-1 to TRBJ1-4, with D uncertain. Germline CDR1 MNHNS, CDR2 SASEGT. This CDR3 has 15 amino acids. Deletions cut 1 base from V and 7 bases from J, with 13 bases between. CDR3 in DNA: TGTGCCAGCAGTGAAGAAAGCATTAGGGTTGAAAAACTGTTTTTT. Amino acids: CASSEESIRVEKLFF.

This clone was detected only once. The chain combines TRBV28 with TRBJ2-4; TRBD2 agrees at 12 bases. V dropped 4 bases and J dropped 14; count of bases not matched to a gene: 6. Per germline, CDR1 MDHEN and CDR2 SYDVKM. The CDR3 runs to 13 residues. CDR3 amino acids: CASSSPRLAGEYF. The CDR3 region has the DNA TGTGCCAGCAGTTCCCCCCGACTAGCGGGAGAGTACTTC.

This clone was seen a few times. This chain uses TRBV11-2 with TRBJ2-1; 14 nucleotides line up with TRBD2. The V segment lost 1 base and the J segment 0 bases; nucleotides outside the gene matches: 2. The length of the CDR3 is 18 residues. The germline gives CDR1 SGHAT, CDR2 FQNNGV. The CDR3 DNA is TGTGCCAGCAGCTTAGGGACTAGCGGGGGGAGCTCCTACAATGAGCAGTTCTTC. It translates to CASSLGTSGGSSYNEQFF.

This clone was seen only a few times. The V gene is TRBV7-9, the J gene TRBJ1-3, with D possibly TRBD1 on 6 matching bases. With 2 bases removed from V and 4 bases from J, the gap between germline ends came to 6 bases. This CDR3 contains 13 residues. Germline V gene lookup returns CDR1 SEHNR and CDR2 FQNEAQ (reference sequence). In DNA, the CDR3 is TGTGCCAGCAGCTTAAGGGGGGGAAACACCATATATTTT. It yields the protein CASSLRGGNTIYF.

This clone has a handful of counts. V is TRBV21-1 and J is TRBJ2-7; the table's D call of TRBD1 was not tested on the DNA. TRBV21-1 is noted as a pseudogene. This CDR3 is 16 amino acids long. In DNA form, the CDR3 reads TGTGCCAGCAGCAAAGGACCCCGACAGGGGGCCTACGAGCAGTACTTC. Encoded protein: CASSKGPRQGAYEQYF.

Here the CDR3 reads CASSPPTGTTYEQYF. DNA for the CDR3: TGTGCCAGCTCACCGCCGACAGGGACAACCTACGAGCAGTACTTC. The J gene is TRBJ2-7, the V gene TRBV18, with TRBD1 matching over 7 bases. With 3 bases clipped from V and 2 bases from J, the junction kept 7 bases outside the gene matches. Germline V gene lookup returns CDR1 KGHSH and CDR2 LQKENI. CDR3 length: 15 amino acids.

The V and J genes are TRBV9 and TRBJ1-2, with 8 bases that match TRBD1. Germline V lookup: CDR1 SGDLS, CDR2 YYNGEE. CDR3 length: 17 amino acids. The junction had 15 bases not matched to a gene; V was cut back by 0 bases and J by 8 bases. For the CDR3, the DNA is TGTGCCAGCAGCGTAGGCCTTTACAGGGGGGCAAGGCGGGGCTACACCTTC. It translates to CASSVGLYRGARRGYTF.

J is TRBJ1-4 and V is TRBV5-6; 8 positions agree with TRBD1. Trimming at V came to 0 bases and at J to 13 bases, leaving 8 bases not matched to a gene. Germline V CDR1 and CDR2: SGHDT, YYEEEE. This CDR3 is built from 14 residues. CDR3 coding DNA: TGTGCCAGCAGCTTGGGGACAGGGTTTCGCGGACTGTTTTTT. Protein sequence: CASSLGTGFRGLFF.

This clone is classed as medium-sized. CDR3 nucleotides: TGTGCCAGTAGTATGAGTAGAACCTACGAGCAGTACTTC. It specifies CASSMSRTYEQYF. The V call is TRBV19, the J call TRBJ2-7; no firm D call. Germline V lookup: CDR1 LNHDA, CDR2 SQIVND (reference sequence). This CDR3 contains 13 residues. Trimming removed 3 bases from V and 2 bases from J, with 8 bases in between. Full variable domain (missing parts from reference TRBV19 and TRBJ2-7): DGGITQSPKYLFRKEGQNVTLSCEQNLNHDAMYWYRQDPGQGLRLIYYSQIVNDFQKGDIAEGYSVSREKKESFPLTVTSAQKNPTAFYLCASSMSRTYEQYFGPGTRLTVT.

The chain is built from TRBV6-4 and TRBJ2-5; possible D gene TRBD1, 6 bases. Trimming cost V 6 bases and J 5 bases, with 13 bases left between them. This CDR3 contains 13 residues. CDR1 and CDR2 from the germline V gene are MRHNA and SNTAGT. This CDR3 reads CASRATGPETQYF. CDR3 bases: TGTGCCAGCAGGGCCACAGGGCCCGAGACCCAGTACTTC.

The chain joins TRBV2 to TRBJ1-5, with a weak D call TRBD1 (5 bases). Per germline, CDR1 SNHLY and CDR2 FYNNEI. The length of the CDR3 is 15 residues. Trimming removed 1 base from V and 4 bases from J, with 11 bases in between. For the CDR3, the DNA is TGTGCCAGCAGTGAAGAGGGGCAGGGTAATCAGCCCCAGCATTTT. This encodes CASSEEGQGNQPQHF.

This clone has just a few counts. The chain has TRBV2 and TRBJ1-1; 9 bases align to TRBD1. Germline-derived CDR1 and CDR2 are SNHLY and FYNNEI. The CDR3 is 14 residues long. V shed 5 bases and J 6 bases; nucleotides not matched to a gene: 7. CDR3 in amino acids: CASSITGGFAEAFF. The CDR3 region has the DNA TGTGCCAGCAGTATCACAGGGGGCTTCGCTGAAGCTTTCTTT.